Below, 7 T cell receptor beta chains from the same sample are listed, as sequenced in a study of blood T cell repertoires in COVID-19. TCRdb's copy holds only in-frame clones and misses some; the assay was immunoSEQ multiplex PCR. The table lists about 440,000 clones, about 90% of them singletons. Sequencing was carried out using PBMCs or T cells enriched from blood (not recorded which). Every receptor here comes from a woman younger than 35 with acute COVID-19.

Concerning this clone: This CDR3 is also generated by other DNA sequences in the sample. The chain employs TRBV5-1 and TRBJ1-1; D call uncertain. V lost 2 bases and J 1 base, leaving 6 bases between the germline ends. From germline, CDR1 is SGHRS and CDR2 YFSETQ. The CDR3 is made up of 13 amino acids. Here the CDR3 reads CASSLDTNTEAFF. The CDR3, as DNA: TGCGCCAGCAGCTTAGACACGAACACTGAAGCTTTCTTT.

Here the CDR3 DNA reads TGTGCCAGCAGCCGTCTAGGATCCTACGAGCAGTACTTC. Its protein product is CASSRLGSYEQYF. This chain uses TRBV7-9 with TRBJ2-7, with D unclear. CDR1 is SEHNR and CDR2 is FQNEAQ in the germline V gene (reference sequence). The germline V and J ends were trimmed by 5 bases and 1 base, with 9 bases remaining between them. The CDR3 has 13 amino acids.

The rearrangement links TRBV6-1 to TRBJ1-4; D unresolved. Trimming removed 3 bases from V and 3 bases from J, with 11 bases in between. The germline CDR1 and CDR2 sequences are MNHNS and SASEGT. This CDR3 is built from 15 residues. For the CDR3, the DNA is TGTGCCAGCAGTGACGAAGGAGAGGCTAATGAAAAACTGTTTTTT. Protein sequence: CASSDEGEANEKLFF.

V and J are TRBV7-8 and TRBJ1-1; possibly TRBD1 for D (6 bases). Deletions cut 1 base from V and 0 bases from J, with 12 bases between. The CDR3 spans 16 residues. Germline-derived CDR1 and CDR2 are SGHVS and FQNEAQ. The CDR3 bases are TGTGCCAGCAGCTTAGGCTACGGACAGTTGAACACTGAAGCTTTCTTT. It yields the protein CASSLGYGQLNTEAFF.

The CDR3: CASSPRESSYGYTF. CDR3 in DNA: TGTGCCAGCAGCCCGAGGGAGTCTTCATATGGCTACACCTTC. This chain connects TRBV3-1 (or the pseudogene TRBV3-2) to TRBJ1-2, with no clear D. Looked up from germline, CDR1 is LGHDT and CDR2 is YNNKEL (reference sequence). The CDR3 consists of 14 residues. Trimming took off 4 bases at V and 5 bases at J, with 14 bases between the two ends.

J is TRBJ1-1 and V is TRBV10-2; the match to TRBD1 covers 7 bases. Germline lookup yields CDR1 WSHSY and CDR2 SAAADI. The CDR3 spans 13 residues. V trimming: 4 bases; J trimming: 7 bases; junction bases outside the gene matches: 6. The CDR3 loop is CASSVGQAREAFF. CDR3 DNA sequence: TGCGCCAGCAGTGTCGGACAGGCGCGTGAAGCTTTCTTT.

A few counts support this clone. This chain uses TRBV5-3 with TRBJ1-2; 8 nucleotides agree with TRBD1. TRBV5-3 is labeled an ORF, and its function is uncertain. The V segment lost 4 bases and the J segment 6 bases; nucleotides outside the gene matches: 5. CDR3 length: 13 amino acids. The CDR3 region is CARSRGQVDGYTF. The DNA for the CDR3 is TGTGCCAGAAGCCGGGGACAGGTCGATGGCTACACCTTC.